This T cell receptor beta chain was identified in a study of CD8 T cells in ankylosing spondylitis. General study results and limits: The authors found the disease-linked clones to be CD8+ and relatively rare in peripheral blood. According to the report, clones linked to the disease were significantly enriched in matched synovial fluid samples taken from ankylosing spondylitis patients. Ankylosing spondylitis blood seemed to carry a telltale TCR beta motif made of several highly homologous variants.

This clonotype was seen ten or more times. The antigen is not known. V was trimmed by 0 bases and J by 2 bases, leaving 11 bases between them. This CDR3 spans 15 amino acids. CDR1 and CDR2 from the germline V gene are SGHRS and YFSETQ. The authors made TCR beta libraries by quantitative 5'-RACE with molecular barcodes. Each CDR3 protein is one row after TCRdb ran MiXCR on the 5' RACE reads. The sample has 200,000 to 250,000 distinct CDR3 sequences; 10% to 13% are singletons. The source of this sequence is a male donor with ankylosing spondylitis or in good health (not recorded which). The sequenced material came from blood, either unsorted or a sorted T cell fraction (not recorded which). This chain connects TRBV5-1 to TRBJ1-1; D call uncertain. DNA of the CDR3: TGCGCCAGCAGCTTGGTTGAAGAGAGAAACACTGAAGCTTTCTTT. This sequence encodes CASSLVEERNTEAFF.